The 31 T cell receptor beta chains below were found in one sample sequenced in a study of control samples from healthy donors and cancer patients. Profiling relied on immunoSEQ multiplex PCR, and the TCRdb table lists in-frame clones only, not all of them. The sample yields about 98,000 clones, roughly 94% seen once. The sample comprised blood. These receptors were taken from a young woman in good health.

The genes are TRBV24-1 and TRBJ1-2; possibly TRBD1 for D (6 bases). Trimming cost V 4 bases and J 7 bases, with 21 bases left between them. Germline V lookup: CDR1 KGHDR, CDR2 SFDVKD. This CDR3 is built from 16 residues. The CDR3 is CATSDSPGGQRRGYTF. The CDR3 nucleotides read TGTGCCACCAGTGACTCCCCTGGGGGCCAACGGCGTGGCTACACCTTC.

The chain employs TRBV19 and TRBJ1-1, with unresolved D. Germline V gene lookup returns CDR1 LNHDA and CDR2 SQIVND (reference sequence). V was cut by 5 bases and J by 4 bases, with 14 bases left in between. CDR3 length equals 14 residues. The CDR3 sequence: CASSVTKPATEAFF. DNA for the CDR3: TGTGCCAGTAGTGTGACAAAGCCGGCCACTGAAGCTTTCTTT. The full variable domain, rest sourced from reference TRBV19 and TRBJ1-1, is DGGITQSPKYLFRKEGQNVTLSCEQNLNHDAMYWYRQDPGQGLRLIYYSQIVNDFQKGDIAEGYSVSREKKESFPLTVTSAQKNPTAFYLCASSVTKPATEAFFGQGTRLTVV.

The V gene is TRBV2, the J gene TRBJ2-1; unclear D gene. CDR1 SNHLY and CDR2 FYNNEI come from the germline V gene. The ends were cut back, 8 bases at V and 6 bases at J, with 14 bases in the middle. The CDR3 contains 13 residues. CDR3 nucleotide sequence: TGTGCCAGCTTTGCCCCCACCCGCAATGAGCAGTTCTTC. Translation gives CASFAPTRNEQFF.

V and J are TRBV7-9 and TRBJ1-2; a weak D match, TRBD1 (5 bases). Between the trimmed V and J ends, which lost 6 bases and 3 bases, there was a span of 14 bases. Per germline, CDR1 SEHNR and CDR2 FQNEAQ (reference sequence). This CDR3 region has 14 residues. Written as DNA, the CDR3 is TGTGCCAGCAGTCCCCCGTGGGGCTACTATGGCTACACCTTC. Translated, it gives CASSPPWGYYGYTF.

The chain links TRBV28 to TRBJ1-5, with D perhaps TRBD1 (5 bases). The length of the CDR3 is 16 residues. Germline V CDR1 and CDR2: MDHEN, SYDVKM. Trimming pared 6 bases from V and 1 base from J, leaving 16 bases between. The DNA of the CDR3 is TGTGCCAGCAGCTCACCCGAGGGGCGGAGCAATCAGCCCCAGCATTTT. It yields the protein CASSSPEGRSNQPQHF.

The CDR3 protein is CASARDRWGSGNEQFF. The CDR3 bases are TGTGCCAGCGCCCGGGACAGGTGGGGCAGTGGCAATGAGCAGTTCTTC. The chain is built from TRBV5-4 and TRBJ2-1, with 8 positions matching TRBD1. CDR3 length equals 16 residues. The V gene end was trimmed by 7 bases and the J gene end by 6 bases; junction bases not matched to a gene: 15. Germline V lookup: CDR1 SGHNT, CDR2 YYREEE (reference sequence).

The V gene is TRBV24-1, the J gene TRBJ2-3; 7 bases fit TRBD2. Germline CDR1 and CDR2: KGHDR and SFDVKD. The junction had 9 bases not matched to a gene; V was cut back by 0 bases and J by 7 bases. CDR3 length: 16 amino acids. The CDR3 sequence is CATSDLGGVGMNTQYF. In DNA form, the CDR3 reads TGTGCCACCAGTGATTTGGGGGGGGTGGGCATGAATACGCAGTATTTT.

The rearrangement links TRBV28 to TRBJ2-2; TRBD1 agrees at 7 bases. This CDR3 has 15 residues. From germline, CDR1 is MDHEN and CDR2 SYDVKM. V shed 6 bases and J 2 bases; nucleotides not matched to a gene: 6. CDR3 sequence reads: CASRLGQFNTGELFF. The DNA of the CDR3 is TGTGCCAGCAGGTTGGGACAGTTCAACACCGGGGAGCTGTTTTTT.

This sequence joins TRBV28 and TRBJ1-6; D remains unclear. The CDR3 consists of 14 residues. CDR1 MDHEN and CDR2 SYDVKM come from the germline V gene. Trimming stripped 1 base from V and 7 bases from J, with 8 bases between. Here the CDR3 reads CASSLYPSNSPLHF. The CDR3 bases are TGTGCCAGCAGTTTATACCCGAGCAATTCACCCCTCCACTTT.

V and J are TRBV30 and TRBJ1-1; D is uncertain. The V gene's germline CDR1 is GTSNPN and CDR2 SVGIG (reference sequence). This CDR3 is 13 amino acids long. V lost 0 bases and J lost 0, with 5 bases in between. The CDR3: CAWSVVLNTEAFF. The CDR3 DNA reads as TGTGCCTGGAGTGTGGTCCTGAACACTGAAGCTTTCTTT.

This clone was seen only a few times. This rearrangement joins TRBV6-5 to TRBJ2-3, with 9 bases identical to TRBD2. CDR1 and CDR2 (germline): MNHEY, SVGAGI. J lost 2 bases, V lost 3 bases, and 6 bases had no gene match. This CDR3 has 16 residues. CDR3 sequence (DNA): TGTGCCAGCAGTTATTCCGCGGGAGGGGCCACAGATACGCAGTATTTT. This translates into CASSYSAGGATDTQYF.

Note on this clone: The junction departs from the called germline gene at one end, perhaps through a read error. This rearrangement joins TRBV28 to TRBJ2-5; tentative D call: TRBD2 (8 bases). The length of the CDR3 is 16 residues. Germline V lookup: CDR1 MDHEN, CDR2 SYDVKM. The DNA for the CDR3 is TGTGCCCGCAGTGCGGGGGGAGGGGGCATCCAAGAGACCCAGTACTTC. This translates into CARSAGGGGIQETQYF.

The genes are TRBV30 and TRBJ2-1; perhaps TRBD2 as D (7 bases). In germline, CDR1 is GTSNPN, CDR2 SVGIG (reference sequence). This CDR3 is 15 amino acids long. Trimming removed 2 bases from V and 1 base from J, with 12 bases in between. CDR3 sequence: CAWSKGGGSYNEQFF. The CDR3 DNA reads TGTGCCTGGAGTAAGGGGGGAGGGTCCTACAATGAGCAGTTCTTC.

This chain connects TRBV7-9 to TRBJ2-1, with 10 bases that match TRBD1. Looked up from germline, CDR1 is SEHNR and CDR2 is FQNEAQ (reference sequence). The CDR3 consists of 17 residues. Losses at the gene ends were 5 bases for V and 8 bases for J; bases not matched to a gene: 15. The CDR3 loop is CASSPSHRGQGGDEQFF. CDR3 sequence (DNA): TGTGCCAGCAGCCCATCACACCGTGGACAGGGGGGCGATGAGCAGTTCTTC.

This clone was seen only once. This chain links TRBV19 with TRBJ2-5; 11 bases are a match to TRBD1. Losses at the gene ends were 5 bases for V and 5 bases for J; bases not matched to a gene: 7. Germline CDR1 is LNHDA and CDR2 is SQIVND (reference sequence). The CDR3 has 15 residues. The CDR3 protein is CASSFGQGAGETQYF. In DNA form, the CDR3 reads TGTGCCAGTAGTTTTGGACAGGGGGCGGGGGAGACCCAGTACTTC.

This chain uses TRBV3-1 (or the pseudogene TRBV3-2) with TRBJ1-3, with TRBD1 matching over 7 bases. Trimming took 10 bases from V and 4 from J; bases not matched to a gene: 7. Germline CDR1 is LGHDT and CDR2 is YNNKEL (reference sequence). This CDR3 region has 13 residues. The CDR3 loop is CATGGGNGNTIYF. CDR3 sequence (DNA): TGTGCCACAGGGGGGGGGAACGGAAACACCATATATTTT.

This clone was detected a few times. The gene calls are TRBV5-4 and TRBJ1-1, with a possible D match to TRBD1 (5 bases). Germline V gene data show CDR1 as SGHNT and CDR2 as YYREEE (reference sequence). Trimming left V 4 bases short and J 7 bases short, with 14 bases between. The CDR3 is 13 residues long. In nucleotides, the CDR3 is TGTGCCAGCAGCCCGCTACGGGACGGTGAAGCTTTCTTT. Its translation is CASSPLRDGEAFF.

This sequence joins TRBV19 and TRBJ2-7; D may correspond to TRBD1 or TRBD2 (5 bases each). The length of the CDR3 is 12 residues. The germline V and J ends were trimmed by 7 bases and 3 bases, with 10 bases remaining between them. In germline, CDR1 is LNHDA, CDR2 SQIVND (reference sequence). The CDR3 DNA reads TGTGCCAGTAAGACAGAGGGCTACGAGCAGTACTTC. Residues: CASKTEGYEQYF.

V usage is TRBV11-2 and J usage is TRBJ2-1; either TRBD1 or TRBD2 may supply D (7 bases each). This CDR3 contains 14 residues. V was trimmed by 5 bases and J by 10 bases, leaving 18 bases between them. CDR1 is SGHAT and CDR2 is FQNNGV in the germline V gene. The CDR3 DNA is TGTGCCAGCAGCCTCCAGGGGGGGCTCAGGGAGCAGTTCTTC. It translates to CASSLQGGLREQFF.

The CDR3 bases are TGTGCCTGGAGTGTACGTAGAGAGACCCAGTACTTC. This gives the protein CAWSVRRETQYF. The chain employs TRBV30 and TRBJ2-5; no clear D gene. V lost 0 bases, J lost 4 bases, and 6 bases lay in between. Germline V CDR1 and CDR2: GTSNPN, SVGIG (reference sequence). The CDR3 is 12 residues long.

The rearrangement joins TRBV30 to TRBJ2-1, with TRBD2 matching over 9 bases. The CDR3 is 12 amino acids. In germline, CDR1 is GTSNPN, CDR2 SVGIG (reference sequence). V lost 5 bases, J lost 8 bases, and 4 bases stayed unmatched. DNA of the CDR3: TGTGCCTGGGCGGGGGGGCCTCATGAGCAGTTCTTC. Translating it yields CAWAGGPHEQFF.

The genes are TRBV11-2 and TRBJ1-2; no clear D. CDR3 length: 13 amino acids. V was pared by 1 base and J by 8 bases, with 11 bases between. Germline lookup yields CDR1 SGHAT and CDR2 FQNNGV. The CDR3 region has the DNA TGTGCCAGCAGCTTAGCTCGGGGTAACGGCTACACCTTC. Its translation: CASSLARGNGYTF.

The chain has TRBV6-6 and TRBJ2-5; weak D call: TRBD1 (6 bases). Looked up from germline, CDR1 is MNHNY and CDR2 is SVGAGI (reference sequence). CDR3 length equals 14 residues. V lost 6 bases, J lost 2 bases, and 13 bases lay in between. The CDR3 bases are TGTGCCAGCAGGTCCGACAGGTTGCAAGAGACCCAGTACTTC. Protein sequence: CASRSDRLQETQYF.

The chain employs TRBV30 and TRBJ1-5; no definite D call. Germline lookup yields CDR1 GTSNPN and CDR2 SVGIG (reference sequence). With 0 bases removed from V and 4 bases from J, the gap between germline ends came to 7 bases. The CDR3 is made up of 13 amino acids. The CDR3: CAWSVGWNQPQHF. Here the CDR3 DNA reads TGTGCCTGGAGTGTCGGGTGGAATCAGCCCCAGCATTTT.

The genes are TRBV19 and TRBJ2-6, with D possibly matching TRBD1 (5 bases). This CDR3 contains 15 residues. Deletions cut 3 bases from V and 4 bases from J, with 10 bases between. Germline CDR1 is LNHDA and CDR2 is SQIVND (reference sequence). The CDR3 sequence: CASSMTEPGANVLTF. The DNA for the CDR3 is TGTGCCAGTAGTATGACAGAACCCGGGGCCAACGTCCTGACTTTC.

The CDR3 DNA reads as TGTGCCTGGAGAGACCACTATGGCTACACCTTC. It translates to CAWRDHYGYTF. The genes are TRBV30 and TRBJ1-2; D unclear. The V end was cut by 3 bases, the J end by 3 bases, with 5 bases between. CDR1 is GTSNPN, CDR2 SVGIG, per germline (reference sequence). This CDR3 has 11 amino acids.

This clone has a single count. V is TRBV3-1 (or the pseudogene TRBV3-2) and J is TRBJ2-4; maybe TRBD1 (6 bases). The V gene's germline CDR1 is LGHDT and CDR2 YNNKEL (reference sequence). V was pared by 1 base and J by 8 bases, with 12 bases between. This CDR3 spans 14 amino acids. CDR3 nucleotide sequence: TGTGCCAGCAGCCAAGGACAGGCTACGGACATTCAGTACTTC. It yields the protein CASSQGQATDIQYF.

This clone appeared a single time. The genes are TRBV19 and TRBJ1-1; a possible D gene is TRBD1 (5 bases). This CDR3 has 12 amino acids. Germline loops: CDR1 LNHDA, CDR2 SQIVND (reference sequence). Trimming took 2 bases from V and 8 from J, leaving 9 bases between them. The CDR3 sequence is CASSIWGGEAFF. The CDR3 region has the DNA TGTGCCAGTAGTATATGGGGGGGGGAAGCTTTCTTT.

The chain is built from TRBV21-1 and TRBJ2-2. TRBV21-1 is a pseudogene locus. The CDR3 contains 12 residues. In DNA form, the CDR3 reads TGTGCCAGCAGCCCACCTACCGGGGAGCTGTTTTTT. Translation gives CASSPPTGELFF.

The rearrangement uses TRBV10-3 and TRBJ1-6; D not certain. V lost 3 bases and J 7 bases, leaving 16 bases between the germline ends. Germline V lookup: CDR1 ENHRY, CDR2 SYGVKD. This CDR3 is 16 amino acids long. The CDR3 DNA reads as TGTGCCATCAGTGATGCGCTCGGAGGTCAAAATTCACCCCTCCACTTT. As protein: CAISDALGGQNSPLHF.

The chain's CDR3 is CASSALRQVNTGELFF. CDR3 in DNA: TGTGCCAGCAGTGCCCTCCGCCAGGTTAACACCGGGGAGCTGTTTTTT. This chain connects TRBV11-2 to TRBJ2-2; D is uncertain. Per the germline V gene, CDR1 is SGHAT and CDR2 is FQNNGV. The CDR3 spans 16 residues. V gave up 6 bases and J gave up 2 bases, with 16 bases separating them.